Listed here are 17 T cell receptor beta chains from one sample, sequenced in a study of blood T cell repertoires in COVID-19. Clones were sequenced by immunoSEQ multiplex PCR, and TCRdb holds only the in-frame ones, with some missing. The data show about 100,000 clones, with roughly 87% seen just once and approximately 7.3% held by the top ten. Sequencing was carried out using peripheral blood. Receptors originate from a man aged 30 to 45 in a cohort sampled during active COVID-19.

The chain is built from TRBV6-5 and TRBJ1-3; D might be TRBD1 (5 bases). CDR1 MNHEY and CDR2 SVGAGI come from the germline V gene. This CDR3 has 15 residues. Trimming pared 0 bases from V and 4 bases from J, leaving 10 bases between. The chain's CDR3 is CASSYSPGSGNTIYF. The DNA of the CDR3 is TGTGCCAGCAGTTACTCTCCAGGGTCCGGAAACACCATATATTTT.

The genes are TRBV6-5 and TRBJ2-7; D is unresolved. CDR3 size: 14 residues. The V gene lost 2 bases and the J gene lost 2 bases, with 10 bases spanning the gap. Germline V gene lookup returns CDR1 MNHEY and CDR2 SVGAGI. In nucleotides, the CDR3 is TGTGCCAGCAGTTACCAAAAGGAGACCTACGAGCAGTACTTC. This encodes CASSYQKETYEQYF.

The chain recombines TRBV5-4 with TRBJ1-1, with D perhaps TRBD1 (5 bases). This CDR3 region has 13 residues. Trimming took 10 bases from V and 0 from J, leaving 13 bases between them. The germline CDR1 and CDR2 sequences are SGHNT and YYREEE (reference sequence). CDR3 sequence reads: CAYRMMMNTEAFF. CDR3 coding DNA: TGTGCCTACAGGATGATGATGAACACTGAAGCTTTCTTT. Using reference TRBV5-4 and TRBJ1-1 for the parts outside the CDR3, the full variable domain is ETGVTQSPTHLIKTRGQQVTLRCSSQSGHNTVSWYQQALGQGPQFIFQYYREEENGRGNFPPRFSGLQFPNYSSELNVNALELDDSALYLCAYRMMMNTEAFFGQGTRLTVV.

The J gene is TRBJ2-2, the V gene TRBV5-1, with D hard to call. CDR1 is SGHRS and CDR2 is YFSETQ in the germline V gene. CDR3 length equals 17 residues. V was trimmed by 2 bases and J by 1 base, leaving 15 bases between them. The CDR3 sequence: CASSFIPEQMNTGELFF. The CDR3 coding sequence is TGCGCCAGCAGCTTTATCCCGGAACAGATGAACACCGGGGAGCTGTTTTTT.

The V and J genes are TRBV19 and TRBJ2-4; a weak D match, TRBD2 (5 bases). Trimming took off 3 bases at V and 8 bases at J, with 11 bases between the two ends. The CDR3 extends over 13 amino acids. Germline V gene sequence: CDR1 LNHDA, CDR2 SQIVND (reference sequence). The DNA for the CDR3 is TGTGCCAGTAGTATCGGACTGCAGGACATTCAGTACTTC. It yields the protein CASSIGLQDIQYF.

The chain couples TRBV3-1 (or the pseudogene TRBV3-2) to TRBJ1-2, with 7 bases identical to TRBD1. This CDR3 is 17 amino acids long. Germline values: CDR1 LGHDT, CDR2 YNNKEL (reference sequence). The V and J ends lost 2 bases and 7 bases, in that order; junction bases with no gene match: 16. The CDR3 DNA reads TGTGCCAGCAGCCAACCGGCAGGGGGTCGCGCGGGTGGTGGCTACACCTTC. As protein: CASSQPAGGRAGGGYTF.

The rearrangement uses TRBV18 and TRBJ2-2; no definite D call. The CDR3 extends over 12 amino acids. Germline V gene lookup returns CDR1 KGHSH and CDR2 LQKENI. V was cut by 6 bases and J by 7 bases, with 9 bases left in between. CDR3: CASSISGGELFF. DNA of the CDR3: TGTGCCAGCTCTATATCAGGCGGGGAGCTGTTTTTT.

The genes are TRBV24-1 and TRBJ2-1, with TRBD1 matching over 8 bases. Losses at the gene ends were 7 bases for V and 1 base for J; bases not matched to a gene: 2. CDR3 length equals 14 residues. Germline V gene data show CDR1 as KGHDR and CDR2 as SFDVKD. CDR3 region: CATSRGPSYNEQFF. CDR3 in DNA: TGTGCCACCAGCAGGGGGCCGTCCTACAATGAGCAGTTCTTC.

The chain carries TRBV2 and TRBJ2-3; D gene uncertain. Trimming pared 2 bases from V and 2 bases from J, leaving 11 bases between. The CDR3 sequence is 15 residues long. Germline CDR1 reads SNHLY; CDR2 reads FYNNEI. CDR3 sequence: CASSEMRNNTDTQYF. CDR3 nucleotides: TGTGCCAGCAGTGAAATGAGGAATAACACAGATACGCAGTATTTT.

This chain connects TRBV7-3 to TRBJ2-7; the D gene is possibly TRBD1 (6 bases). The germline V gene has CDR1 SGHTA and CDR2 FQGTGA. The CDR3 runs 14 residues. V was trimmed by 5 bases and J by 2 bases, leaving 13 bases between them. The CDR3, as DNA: TGTGCCAGCAGCCCGGGACACGGGCCCTACGAGCAGTACTTC. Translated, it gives CASSPGHGPYEQYF.

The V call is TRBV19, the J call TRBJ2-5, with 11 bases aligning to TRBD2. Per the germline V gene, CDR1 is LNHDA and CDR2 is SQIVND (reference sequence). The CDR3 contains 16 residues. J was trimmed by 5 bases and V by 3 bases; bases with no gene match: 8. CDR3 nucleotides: TGTGCCAGTAGTATCCCGGCTAGCGGGGGGTTGGAGACCCAGTACTTC. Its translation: CASSIPASGGLETQYF.

The CDR3 region has the DNA TGTGCCAGCAGCCCCGGGACAGGGACTGGTGTGGAGACCCAGTACTTC. Protein sequence: CASSPGTGTGVETQYF. The chain employs TRBV9 and TRBJ2-5, with 9 bases lining up with TRBD1. This CDR3 is built from 16 residues. Germline lookup yields CDR1 SGDLS and CDR2 YYNGEE. V lost 4 bases and J lost 5; bases outside the gene matches: 12.

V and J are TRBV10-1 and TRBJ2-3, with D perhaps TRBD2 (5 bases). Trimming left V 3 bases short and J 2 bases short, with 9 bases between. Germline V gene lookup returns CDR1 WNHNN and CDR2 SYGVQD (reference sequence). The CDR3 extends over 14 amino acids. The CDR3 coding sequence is TGCGCCAGCAGTGATCGGGGTACCACAGATACGCAGTATTTT. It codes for CASSDRGTTDTQYF.

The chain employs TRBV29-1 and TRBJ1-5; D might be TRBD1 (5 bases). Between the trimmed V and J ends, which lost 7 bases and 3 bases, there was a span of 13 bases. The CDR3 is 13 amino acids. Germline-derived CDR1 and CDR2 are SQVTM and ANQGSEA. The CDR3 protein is CSALGGTNQPQHF. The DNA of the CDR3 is TGCAGCGCCCTTGGGGGGACCAATCAGCCCCAGCATTTT.

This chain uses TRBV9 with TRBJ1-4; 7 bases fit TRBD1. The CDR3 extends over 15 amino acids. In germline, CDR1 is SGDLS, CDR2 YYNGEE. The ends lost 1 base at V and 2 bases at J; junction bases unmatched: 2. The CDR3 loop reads CASSVTGETNEKLFF. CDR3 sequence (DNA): TGTGCCAGCAGCGTAACAGGGGAGACTAATGAAAAACTGTTTTTT. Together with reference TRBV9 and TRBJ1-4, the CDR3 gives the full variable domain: DSGVTQTPKHLITATGQRVTLRCSPRSGDLSVYWYQQSLDQGLQFLIQYYNGEERAKGNILERFSAQQFPDLHSELNLSSLELGDSALYFCASSVTGETNEKLFFGSGTQLSVL.

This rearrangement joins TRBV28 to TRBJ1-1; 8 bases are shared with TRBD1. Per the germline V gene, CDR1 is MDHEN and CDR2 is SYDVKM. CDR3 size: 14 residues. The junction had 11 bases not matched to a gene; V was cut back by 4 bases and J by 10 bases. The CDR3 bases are TGTGCCAGCAGTTCATATGACAGGGGAAGGGCAGCTTTCTTT. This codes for CASSSYDRGRAAFF.

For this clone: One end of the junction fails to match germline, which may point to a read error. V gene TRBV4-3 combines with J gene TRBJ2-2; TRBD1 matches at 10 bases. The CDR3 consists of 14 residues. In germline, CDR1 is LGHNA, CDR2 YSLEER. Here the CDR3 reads CASSKDRGQFLLFF. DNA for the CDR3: TGCGCCAGCAGCAAAGACAGGGGGCAGTTTCTTCTGTTTTTT.